The 21 T cell receptor beta chains reported below all come from one sample, sequenced in a study of CD4 T cells in relation to SARS-CoV-2 and coronaviruses. Clones were read by immunoSEQ multiplex PCR, and TCRdb kept only the in-frame ones, dropping some. The sample consists of tens of thousands of clones, around 90% of them appearing once. The specimen was naive CD4+ T cells from PBMCs. Noted subset: naive CD4+ T cells isolated by negative enrichment. The receptors shown here come from an adult with COVID-19.

The chain carries TRBV2 and TRBJ1-1; a possible D gene is TRBD1 (6 bases). V lost 6 bases and J lost 3, with 17 bases in between. In germline, CDR1 is SNHLY, CDR2 FYNNEI. The CDR3 runs 15 residues. The CDR3 loop reads CASSGQKGVYTEAFF. CDR3 DNA: TGTGCCAGCAGCGGTCAAAAGGGGGTATACACTGAAGCTTTCTTT. The variable domain in full, completed from reference TRBV2 and TRBJ1-1, reads EPEVTQTPSHQVTQMGQEVILRCVPISNHLYFYWYRQILGQKVEFLVSFYNNEISEKSEIFDDQFSVERPDGSNFTLKIRSTKLEDSAMYFCASSGQKGVYTEAFFGQGTRLTVV.

The J gene is TRBJ2-3, the V gene TRBV2; D unresolved. V lost 3 bases, J lost 2 bases, and 9 bases lay in between. This CDR3 has 14 amino acids. The V gene's germline CDR1 is SNHLY and CDR2 FYNNEI. The CDR3: CASSDTEYTDTQYF. The CDR3 region has the DNA TGTGCCAGCAGTGACACGGAGTACACAGATACGCAGTATTTT.

The J gene is TRBJ2-7, the V gene TRBV5-4; 10 nucleotides agree with TRBD2. After removal of 0 bases from V and 3 bases from J, the junction contained 3 bases not matched to a gene. Per germline, CDR1 SGHNT and CDR2 YYREEE (reference sequence). The CDR3 loop spans 15 amino acids. The CDR3 spells CASSLVTSGDYEQYF. CDR3 DNA: TGTGCCAGCAGCTTGGTCACTAGCGGGGACTACGAGCAGTACTTC. Based on the CDR3 plus reference TRBV5-4 and TRBJ2-7, the full variable domain is ETGVTQSPTHLIKTRGQQVTLRCSSQSGHNTVSWYQQALGQGPQFIFQYYREEENGRGNFPPRFSGLQFPNYSSELNVNALELDDSALYLCASSLVTSGDYEQYFGPGTRLTVT.

The CDR3: CASSFGGNQPQHF. In DNA, the CDR3 is TGTGCCAGCAGCTTCGGGGGAAATCAGCCCCAGCATTTT. This chain connects TRBV7-9 to TRBJ1-5; maybe TRBD1 (5 bases). Trimming stripped 3 bases from V and 4 bases from J, with 7 bases between. The CDR3 has 13 amino acids. Germline V lookup: CDR1 SEHNR, CDR2 FQNEAQ (reference sequence).

This sequence joins TRBV5-4 and TRBJ2-2, with a possible D match to TRBD2 (6 bases). Germline V CDR1 and CDR2: SGHNT, YYREEE (reference sequence). V shed 0 bases and J shed 5 bases, with 14 bases lying between them. The CDR3 totals 16 residues. Written as DNA, the CDR3 is TGTGCCAGCAGCTTGGATATCGGGGGAAAAACCGGGGAGCTGTTTTTT. Protein product: CASSLDIGGKTGELFF.

The CDR3, as DNA: TGTGCCATCAGCGCCAGGGACAGGGGCACTGAAGCTTTCTTT. Its protein is CAISARDRGTEAFF. The chain employs TRBV10-3 and TRBJ1-1; 10 positions agree with TRBD1. After removal of 6 bases from V and 4 bases from J, the junction contained 5 bases not matched to a gene. The CDR3 extends over 14 amino acids. Germline CDR1 reads ENHRY; CDR2 reads SYGVKD.

This rearrangement joins TRBV2 to TRBJ2-1, with a tentative D call TRBD2 (7 bases). Germline lookup yields CDR1 SNHLY and CDR2 FYNNEI. Trimming stripped 4 bases from V and 15 bases from J, with 16 bases between. This CDR3 has 12 amino acids. CDR3 DNA sequence: TGTGCCAGCAGTGCGGGGGCGGGAGTGCGGTTCTTC. Protein sequence: CASSAGAGVRFF. The whole variable domain, remainder taken from reference TRBV2 and TRBJ2-1, is EPEVTQTPSHQVTQMGQEVILRCVPISNHLYFYWYRQILGQKVEFLVSFYNNEISEKSEIFDDQFSVERPDGSNFTLKIRSTKLEDSAMYFCASSAGAGVRFFGPGTRLTVL.

J is TRBJ2-7 and V is TRBV10-3; D may be TRBD1 or TRBD2 (5 bases each). The CDR3 length is 12 residues. Between the trimmed V and J ends, which lost 2 bases and 4 bases, there was a span of 6 bases. Germline V lookup: CDR1 ENHRY, CDR2 SYGVKD. CDR3 region: CAISEGGYEQYF. Here the CDR3 DNA reads TGTGCCATCAGTGAGGGGGGATACGAGCAGTACTTC.

The V and J genes are TRBV28 and TRBJ2-7; 8 nucleotides agree with TRBD2. The CDR3 extends over 15 amino acids. The germline V gene has CDR1 MDHEN and CDR2 SYDVKM. J gave up 2 bases and V 6 bases, and 9 bases lay outside the gene matches. DNA for the CDR3: TGTGCCAGCAGGTCGACGCCGGGGGGGGCCTACGAGCAGTACTTC. This translates into CASRSTPGGAYEQYF.

V and J are TRBV3-1 (or the pseudogene TRBV3-2) and TRBJ2-1; 14 bases agree with TRBD2. Germline V gene lookup returns CDR1 LGHDT and CDR2 YNNKEL (reference sequence). V lost 5 bases, J lost 7 bases, and 4 bases stayed unmatched. The CDR3 is made up of 15 amino acids. This CDR3 is CASSRGLAGVNEQFF. The CDR3 nucleotides are TGTGCCAGCAGCAGGGGACTAGCGGGAGTTAATGAGCAGTTCTTC.

The chain links TRBV3-1 (or the pseudogene TRBV3-2) to TRBJ1-4; 7 bases are shared with TRBD1. V was pared by 3 bases and J by 0 bases, with 4 bases of the junction left unmatched. The CDR3 totals 16 residues. CDR1 is LGHDT and CDR2 is YNNKEL in the germline V gene (reference sequence). The DNA of the CDR3 is TGTGCCAGCAGCCACTGGGACAGATCAACTAATGAAAAACTGTTTTTT. Translating gives CASSHWDRSTNEKLFF.

The chain joins TRBV5-1 to TRBJ2-1; a possible D gene is TRBD2 (7 bases). The germline V and J ends were trimmed by 6 bases and 3 bases, with 13 bases remaining between them. Germline-derived CDR1 and CDR2 are SGHRS and YFSETQ. This CDR3 comprises 14 residues. The CDR3 region has the DNA TGCGCCAGCAAGGGGGGGCTTGGCTACAATGAGCAGTTCTTC. This translates into CASKGGLGYNEQFF.

The CDR3 region has the DNA TGTGCCAGCAGCTTTCGCGAGCATCGCAATGAGCAGTTCTTC. Residues: CASSFREHRNEQFF. The chain carries TRBV11-2 and TRBJ2-1; D remains unclear. V was shortened by 3 bases and J by 6 bases, with 12 bases between the two germline ends. The length of the CDR3 is 14 residues. Germline V gives CDR1 SGHAT, CDR2 FQNNGV.

This clone has just one count. This chain joins TRBV6-1 and TRBJ2-1; TRBD2 matches 11 bases. This CDR3 comprises 16 residues. The V and J ends lost 0 bases and 4 bases, in that order; junction bases with no gene match: 2. Germline V gene lookup returns CDR1 MNHNS and CDR2 SASEGT. The DNA of the CDR3 is TGTGCCAGCAGTGAAGCAACTAGCGGGGGTTACAATGAGCAGTTCTTC. Its translation is CASSEATSGGYNEQFF.

The sample holds one count of this clone. This sequence joins TRBV3-1 (or the pseudogene TRBV3-2) and TRBJ2-3; TRBD2 aligns across 7 bases. Germline loops: CDR1 LGHDT, CDR2 YNNKEL (reference sequence). J lost 2 bases, V lost 2 bases, and 7 bases had no gene match. This CDR3 has 16 amino acids. CDR3 loop: CASSQRGEGATDTQYF. In nucleotides, the CDR3 is TGTGCCAGCAGCCAACGGGGGGAGGGAGCCACAGATACGCAGTATTTT.

V is TRBV4-1 and J is TRBJ2-6; 7 nucleotides match TRBD2. Losses at the gene ends were 0 bases for V and 2 bases for J; bases not matched to a gene: 1. CDR1 and CDR2 from the germline V gene are MGHRA and YSYEKL. CDR3 length: 16 amino acids. CDR3 sequence (DNA): TGCGCCAGCAGCCAAGAAGGGAGGGCTGGGGCCAACGTCCTGACTTTC. Protein: CASSQEGRAGANVLTF.

The genes are TRBV10-3 and TRBJ1-2; D is ambiguous. V lost 2 bases and J lost 8, with 15 bases in between. Germline V gives CDR1 ENHRY, CDR2 SYGVKD. The CDR3 runs 14 residues. The CDR3 coding sequence is TGTGCCATCAGTGAGACCGCGGGCCACCAGGGCTACACCTTC. Residues: CAISETAGHQGYTF.

The chain joins TRBV12-3 or TRBV12-4 to TRBJ2-7; no reliable D call. V was pared by 5 bases and J by 2 bases, with 10 bases between. The CDR3 has 13 amino acids. This CDR3 is CASSQTLTYEQYF. CDR3 nucleotides: TGTGCCAGCAGTCAAACCCTAACCTACGAGCAGTACTTC.

The chain employs TRBV6-1 and TRBJ2-3, with 7 bases identical to TRBD2. Trimming removed 8 bases from V and 11 bases from J; junction bases left unmatched: 22. Germline CDR1 reads MNHNS; CDR2 reads SASEGT. The CDR3 contains 16 residues. CDR3: CASRGASGDGSLKQYF. CDR3 in DNA: TGTGCCAGCCGTGGGGCTAGCGGTGATGGAAGTTTGAAGCAGTATTTT.

A word on this clone: One end of the junction varies from germline; a read error may be responsible. Other nucleotide sequences in the sample specify the same CDR3. V and J are TRBV6-5 and TRBJ1-2; D perhaps matches TRBD1 (6 bases). Germline loops: CDR1 MNHEY, CDR2 SVGAGI. This CDR3 comprises 15 residues. This CDR3 is CASRNLIRTAPGYTF. The CDR3 DNA reads as TGTGCCAGCAGGAACCTAATACGGACAGCGCCCGGCTATACCTTC.

The chain recombines TRBV4-2 with TRBJ2-1; 9 bases match TRBD2. The trim removed 5 bases at V and 4 bases at J, leaving 12 bases unmatched. The CDR3 sequence is 17 residues long. Germline CDR1 and CDR2: LGHNA and YNFKEQ. The CDR3 coding sequence is TGTGCCAGCAGCTCTAATCGGCTAGCGGGATTTTACAATGAGCAGTTCTTC. This encodes CASSSNRLAGFYNEQFF.